This T cell receptor beta chain was sequenced during a study of T cells after yellow fever vaccination. This clonotype appeared many times. This CDR3 is built from 14 residues. Germline-derived CDR1 and CDR2 are MNHEY and SVGAGI. Germline trimming cut 5 bases from V and 4 bases from J; bases unmatched to any gene: 5. TCRdb re-called the 5' RACE reads through MiXCR, storing one row per CDR3 protein. The table lists 25,000 to 35,000 distinct CDR3 sequences, 3.5% to 5% of them singletons. Here the sequenced sample was CD8+ T cells sorted from PBMCs, taken 5 days after the yellow fever booster vaccination. This chain connects TRBV6-5 to TRBJ2-7; TRBD2 matches at 10 bases. The receptor's source is a young man who received the YFV17D yellow fever vaccine. CDR3 coding DNA: TGTGCCAGCAGTCAGGCTAGCGGGAGTTACGAGCAGTACTTC. This gives the protein CASSQASGSYEQYF.